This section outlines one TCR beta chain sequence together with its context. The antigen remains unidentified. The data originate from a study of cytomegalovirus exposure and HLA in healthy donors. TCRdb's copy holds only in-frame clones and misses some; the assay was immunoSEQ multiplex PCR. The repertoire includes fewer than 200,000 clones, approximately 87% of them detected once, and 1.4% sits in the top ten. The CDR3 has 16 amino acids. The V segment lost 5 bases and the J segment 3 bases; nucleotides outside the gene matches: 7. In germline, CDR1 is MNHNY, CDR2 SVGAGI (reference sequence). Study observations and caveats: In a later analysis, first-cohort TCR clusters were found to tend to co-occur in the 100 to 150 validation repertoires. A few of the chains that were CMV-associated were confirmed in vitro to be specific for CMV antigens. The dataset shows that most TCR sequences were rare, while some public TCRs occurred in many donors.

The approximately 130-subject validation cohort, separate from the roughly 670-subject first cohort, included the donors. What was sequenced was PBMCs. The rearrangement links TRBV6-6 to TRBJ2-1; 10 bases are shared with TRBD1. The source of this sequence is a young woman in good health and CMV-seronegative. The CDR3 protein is CASSTLTGGFYNEQFF. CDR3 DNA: TGTGCCAGCAGTACCCTGACAGGGGGCTTCTACAATGAGCAGTTCTTC.